The 27 T cell receptor beta chains given below trace back to one sample, sequenced in a study of T cell responses to AZD1222 COVID-19 vaccine. Clones were read by immunoSEQ multiplex PCR, and TCRdb kept only the in-frame ones, dropping some. Of approximately 140,000 clones in the sample, approximately 90% are singletons; the top ten hold 4%. The sample in question was peripheral blood, obtained 28 days after the second AZD1222 dose. The receptors shown here come from an adult who received the AZD1222 COVID-19 vaccine.

The chain has TRBV12-3 or TRBV12-4 and TRBJ2-3; no clear D. CDR3 length: 13 residues. The ends were cut back, 5 bases at V and 6 bases at J, with 12 bases in the middle. CDR3: CASSKTELDTQYF. The CDR3 bases are TGTGCCAGCAGTAAGACTGAGCTTGATACGCAGTATTTT.

The V and J genes are TRBV5-6 and TRBJ1-2, with 11 bases lining up with TRBD1. The CDR3 is made up of 13 amino acids. Looked up from germline, CDR1 is SGHDT and CDR2 is YYEEEE. Germline trimming cut 5 bases from V and 6 bases from J; bases unmatched to any gene: 3. In DNA, the CDR3 is TGTGCCAGCAGGGACAGGGGGCTACATGGCTACACCTTC. Its protein product is CASRDRGLHGYTF.

J is TRBJ2-7 and V is TRBV21-1; no DNA check was done on the table's D call, TRBD2. TRBV21-1 is a recognized pseudogene. This CDR3 has 16 amino acids. The CDR3 nucleotides are TGTGCCAGCAGACAATCCGGGATGTATAATCGCTACGAGCAGTACTTC. It specifies CASRQSGMYNRYEQYF.

This clone has a single count. The chain carries TRBV5-6 and TRBJ1-1; 7 positions match TRBD1. The germline gives CDR1 SGHDT, CDR2 YYEEEE. The CDR3 spans 15 residues. After removal of 0 bases from V and 0 bases from J, the junction contained 2 bases not matched to a gene. The CDR3 region has the DNA TGTGCCAGCAGCTTGGTGGGACAGCTGAACACTGAAGCTTTCTTT. This sequence encodes CASSLVGQLNTEAFF. The whole variable domain, filled in from reference TRBV5-6 and TRBJ1-1, reads DAGVTQSPTHLIKTRGQQVTLRCSPKSGHDTVSWYQQALGQGPQFIFQYYEEEERQRGNFPDRFSGHQFPNYSSELNVNALLLGDSALYLCASSLVGQLNTEAFFGQGTRLTVV.

The rearrangement links TRBV4-2 to TRBJ2-1, with TRBD2 matching over 7 bases. V was pared by 4 bases and J by 7 bases, with 4 bases of the junction left unmatched. Germline assignment: CDR1 LGHNA and CDR2 YNFKEQ. The CDR3 spans 13 residues. The CDR3 region has the DNA TGTGCCAGCAGCCCGGGAGGCTCGAATGAGCAGTTCTTC. Amino acid sequence: CASSPGGSNEQFF.

The rearrangement links TRBV15 to TRBJ2-2; 8 bases line up with TRBD1. CDR3 size: 19 residues. Germline trimming cut 0 bases from V and 3 bases from J; bases unmatched to any gene: 12. CDR1 is LNHNV and CDR2 is YYDKDF in the germline V gene (reference sequence). The CDR3 region has the DNA TGTGCCACCAGCAGAGATCGGGGTTCGGGGACAGGAGACACCGGGGAGCTGTTTTTT. This gives the protein CATSRDRGSGTGDTGELFF.

This sequence joins TRBV6-2 or TRBV6-3 and TRBJ2-7; TRBD1 agrees at 9 bases. The germline V gene encodes CDR1 MNHEY and CDR2 SVGEGT. V lost 2 bases to trimming and J lost 4 bases; unmatched junction nucleotides: 9. The CDR3 sequence is 16 residues long. CDR3 sequence reads: CASSYTPGQGVYEQYF. The DNA for the CDR3 is TGTGCCAGCAGTTACACCCCGGGACAGGGAGTTTACGAGCAGTACTTC.

V and J are TRBV6-6 and TRBJ2-7; D unresolved. The germline V gene has CDR1 MNHNY and CDR2 SVGAGI (reference sequence). Trimming shortened V by 2 bases and J by 4 bases, and 6 bases separated the two germline ends. The CDR3 runs 12 residues. The CDR3, as DNA: TGTGCCAGCAGTTACACGCAATACGAGCAGTACTTC. It is translated as CASSYTQYEQYF.

The chain has TRBV6-6 and TRBJ2-3; D possibly matches TRBD1 or TRBD2 (5 bases each). V was shortened by 7 bases and J by 5 bases, with 10 bases between the two germline ends. This CDR3 has 12 amino acids. CDR1 and CDR2 from the germline V gene are MNHNY and SVGAGI (reference sequence). As DNA, the CDR3 is TGTGCCAGCAAAGGGACCAAAGATACGCAGTATTTT. It is translated as CASKGTKDTQYF.

The gene calls are TRBV5-4 and TRBJ1-6; no clear D gene. CDR3 length: 13 amino acids. The ends were cut back, 2 bases at V and 7 bases at J, with 7 bases in the middle. Germline CDR1 reads SGHNT; CDR2 reads YYREEE (reference sequence). CDR3 nucleotide sequence: TGTGCCAGCAGCTTAGGAGGGAATTCACCCCTCCACTTT. Translated: CASSLGGNSPLHF.

The chain is built from TRBV6-5 and TRBJ2-7; 10 nucleotides align to TRBD1. Germline V gene data show CDR1 as MNHEY and CDR2 as SVGAGI. V lost 7 bases, J lost 5 bases, and 11 bases stayed unmatched. CDR3 length equals 15 residues. The CDR3 loop is CASNFDPGQGNEQYF. The DNA for the CDR3 is TGTGCCAGCAATTTTGACCCGGGACAGGGGAACGAGCAGTACTTC.

The chain has TRBV5-5 and TRBJ2-3; D is undetermined. The CDR3 spans 13 residues. Deletions cut 2 bases from V and 0 bases from J, with 4 bases between. Germline V gene lookup returns CDR1 SGHKS and CDR2 YYEKEE (reference sequence). DNA of the CDR3: TGTGCCAGCAGCTTCCGAAGCACAGATACGCAGTATTTT. This sequence encodes CASSFRSTDTQYF.

The chain uses TRBV19 and TRBJ2-1, with TRBD2 identical over 8 bases. The germline CDR1 and CDR2 sequences are LNHDA and SQIVND (reference sequence). The CDR3 loop spans 14 amino acids. V lost 4 bases and J lost 5; bases outside the gene matches: 4. CDR3 coding DNA: TGTGCCAGTAGTAGGCGGGGGGACAACAATGAGCAGTTCTTC. Protein product: CASSRRGDNNEQFF.

In nucleotides, the CDR3 is TGTGCCAGCAGTACCCGACAGGGAATGAATCAGCCCCAGCATTTT. This encodes CASSTRQGMNQPQHF. The V call is TRBV6-5, the J call TRBJ1-5; 7 nucleotides align to TRBD1. Germline CDR1 reads MNHEY; CDR2 reads SVGAGI. This CDR3 comprises 15 residues. The J segment lost 4 bases and the V segment lost 5 bases, leaving 8 bases of the junction unmatched.

This clone showed up just a few times. The rearrangement joins TRBV2 to TRBJ1-1; D not resolved. Trimming took 8 bases from V and 0 from J, leaving 13 bases between them. CDR3 size: 14 residues. Germline CDR1 SNHLY, CDR2 FYNNEI. The CDR3 DNA reads TGTGCCAGCCTATTAGACTCCATGAACACTGAAGCTTTCTTT. Protein sequence: CASLLDSMNTEAFF.

The CDR3 DNA follows: TGCGCCAGCAGCAGGGTTGCTTCTCCCTCGGAGACCCAGTACTTC. It yields the protein CASSRVASPSETQYF. The rearrangement uses TRBV10-2 and TRBJ2-5, with D possibly TRBD1 on 5 matching bases. The CDR3 is 15 residues long. Looked up from germline, CDR1 is WSHSY and CDR2 is SAAADI. Trimming shortened V by 6 bases and J by 5 bases, and 19 bases separated the two germline ends.

This rearrangement joins TRBV15 to TRBJ1-3; D gene uncertain. Per germline, CDR1 LNHNV and CDR2 YYDKDF (reference sequence). The CDR3 loop spans 17 amino acids. The germline V and J ends were trimmed by 0 bases and 0 bases, with 12 bases remaining between them. The CDR3 region has the DNA TGTGCCACCAGCAGAGATTTGGGGAGAATCTCTGGAAACACCATATATTTT. This gives the protein CATSRDLGRISGNTIYF.

The chain recombines TRBV2 with TRBJ1-5; no definite D call. This CDR3 has 13 amino acids. V was shortened by 7 bases and J by 1 base, with 8 bases between the two germline ends. Germline V CDR1 and CDR2: SNHLY, FYNNEI. This CDR3 reads CASTSDSNQPQHF. CDR3 in DNA: TGTGCCAGCACCTCTGACAGCAATCAGCCCCAGCATTTT.

The rearrangement joins TRBV6-1 to TRBJ2-4, with D possibly being TRBD1 (6 bases). CDR1 is MNHNS, CDR2 SASEGT, per germline. The CDR3 spans 17 residues. V lost 2 bases, J lost 15 bases, and 29 bases lay in between. The CDR3 is CASSEPYRGKSPFNRYF. Here the CDR3 DNA reads TGTGCCAGCAGTGAACCGTATAGGGGGAAGTCCCCGTTCAATCGGTACTTC.

The J gene is TRBJ2-1, the V gene TRBV9; 7 nucleotides align to TRBD1. The CDR3 loop spans 15 amino acids. With 0 bases clipped from V and 5 bases from J, the junction kept 5 bases outside the gene matches. The germline CDR1 and CDR2 sequences are SGDLS and YYNGEE. The CDR3 DNA reads TGTGCCAGCAGCGTAGTGGGGACAGCCCACAATGAGCAGTTCTTC. Translating it yields CASSVVGTAHNEQFF. Full variable domain (outside the CDR3, taken from reference TRBV9 and TRBJ2-1): DSGVTQTPKHLITATGQRVTLRCSPRSGDLSVYWYQQSLDQGLQFLIQYYNGEERAKGNILERFSAQQFPDLHSELNLSSLELGDSALYFCASSVVGTAHNEQFFGPGTRLTVL.

This chain's CDR3 is CASMNRGQPQHF. In DNA, the CDR3 is TGTGCCAGCATGAACAGGGGGCAGCCCCAGCATTTT. The rearrangement links TRBV27 to TRBJ1-5; TRBD1 matches 8 bases. Germline V gene data show CDR1 as MNHEY and CDR2 as SMNVEV (reference sequence). Trimming at V came to 7 bases and at J to 7 bases, leaving 3 bases not matched to a gene. The CDR3 has 12 amino acids.

The CDR3 DNA sequence: TGTGCCAGCAGCTTTGGCGGGGCTAACAATGAGCAGTTCTTC. It is translated as CASSFGGANNEQFF. This chain links TRBV5-4 with TRBJ2-1; the D gene is possibly TRBD2 (6 bases). Germline values: CDR1 SGHNT, CDR2 YYREEE (reference sequence). V lost 2 bases and J lost 5, with 11 bases in between. The CDR3 spans 14 residues.

This chain connects TRBV6-1 to TRBJ1-6; D is undetermined. Germline V gives CDR1 MNHNS, CDR2 SASEGT. The CDR3 is 10 residues long. Trimming cost V 3 bases and J 12 bases, with 3 bases left between them. In DNA form, the CDR3 reads TGTGCCAGCAGTGAGGGACCCCTCCACTTT. This translates into CASSEGPLHF.

This rearrangement joins TRBV9 to TRBJ1-1; no reliable D call. The CDR3 extends over 16 amino acids. Trimming stripped 0 bases from V and 0 bases from J, with 12 bases between. The germline V gene encodes CDR1 SGDLS and CDR2 YYNGEE. The CDR3 protein is CASSVAGSYLNTEAFF. CDR3 DNA sequence: TGTGCCAGCAGCGTAGCGGGCAGCTACCTGAACACTGAAGCTTTCTTT.

The chain is built from TRBV3-1 (or the pseudogene TRBV3-2) and TRBJ1-4; 10 bases align to TRBD1. The length of the CDR3 is 15 residues. Germline CDR1 is LGHDT and CDR2 is YNNKEL (reference sequence). The trim removed 0 bases at V and 7 bases at J, leaving 2 bases unmatched. CDR3: CASSQDRTGGEKLFF. CDR3 nucleotides: TGTGCCAGCAGCCAAGATAGGACAGGGGGTGAAAAACTGTTTTTT.

In nucleotides, the CDR3 is TGTGCCAGCAGCCCCCGACAGGGGTGGACTGAAGCTTTCTTT. Translation gives CASSPRQGWTEAFF. This chain connects TRBV9 to TRBJ1-1, with 8 nucleotides matching TRBD1. The germline V gene has CDR1 SGDLS and CDR2 YYNGEE. The CDR3 runs 14 residues. The junction had 7 bases not matched to a gene; V was cut back by 4 bases and J by 5 bases.

In this sample, this clone turned up once. The chain combines TRBV5-4 with TRBJ1-4, with D perhaps TRBD1 (6 bases). This CDR3 is built from 14 residues. CDR1 is SGHNT, CDR2 YYREEE, per germline (reference sequence). V lost 0 bases to trimming and J lost 8 bases, with 11 bases between them. The chain's CDR3 is CASSLDGGREKLFF. The CDR3 DNA reads TGTGCCAGCAGCTTGGACGGGGGCAGGGAAAAACTGTTTTTT.